The 10 T cell receptor beta chains listed next were all sequenced from one sample in a study of T cells in localized non-small cell lung cancer. Measured with immunoSEQ multiplex PCR; TCRdb has only the in-frame clones, and not every one. The table has over 35,000 clones, approximately 81% seen once. Sample: peripheral blood mononuclear cells, taken before any cancer treatment. These receptors came from a male donor older than 55 with stage II lung adenocarcinoma.

The CDR3 nucleotides are TGTGCCAGTAGGTCGACTAGCGGGAGACCAGATACGCAGTATTTT. Translated, it gives CASRSTSGRPDTQYF. This chain links TRBV19 with TRBJ2-3; TRBD2 aligns across 12 bases. J was trimmed by 4 bases and V by 6 bases; bases with no gene match: 5. Germline assignment: CDR1 LNHDA and CDR2 SQIVND (reference sequence). CDR3 length equals 15 residues.

The chain uses TRBV19 and TRBJ1-1; D is undetermined. The CDR3 is 14 amino acids. Per germline, CDR1 LNHDA and CDR2 SQIVND (reference sequence). V was clipped by 8 bases and J by 4 bases, with 17 bases between them. CDR3 residues: CASCHRALGTEAFF. As DNA, the CDR3 is TGTGCCAGTTGCCATCGGGCCTTAGGCACTGAAGCTTTCTTT.

The genes are TRBV2 and TRBJ1-4, with D unresolved. CDR3 length: 13 residues. CDR1 is SNHLY, CDR2 FYNNEI, per germline. V lost 9 bases and J lost 5, with 13 bases in between. Written as DNA, the CDR3 is TGTGCCAGTAACAGAGCGGGGAATGAAAAACTGTTTTTT. Translated, it gives CASNRAGNEKLFF.

As DNA, the CDR3 is TGTGCCAGCTCATCAGGGACACTCGCTGAAGCTTTCTTT. As protein: CASSSGTLAEAFF. The chain couples TRBV18 to TRBJ1-1; D perhaps matches TRBD1 (6 bases). V was cut by 5 bases and J by 6 bases, with 13 bases left in between. Germline assignment: CDR1 KGHSH and CDR2 LQKENI. CDR3 length: 13 amino acids.

The genes are TRBV4-3 and TRBJ1-4; 8 positions match TRBD1. Germline loops: CDR1 LGHNA, CDR2 YSLEER. J lost 8 bases, V lost 5 bases, and 10 bases had no gene match. This CDR3 is built from 15 residues. The CDR3 DNA follows: TGCGCCAGCAGCTACGGACAGGGTGGGGGGGAAAAACTGTTTTTT. Translating it yields CASSYGQGGGEKLFF.

The chain carries TRBV6-5 and TRBJ1-2; D possibly corresponds to TRBD1 (5 bases). This CDR3 contains 13 residues. Germline CDR1 is MNHEY and CDR2 is SVGAGI. The V end was cut by 9 bases, the J end by 4 bases, with 15 bases between. The DNA of the CDR3 is TGTGCCAGTAAAGCCTCAGGGACCTATGGCTACACCTTC. Residues: CASKASGTYGYTF.

The CDR3 loop reads CAVAGDNSYEQYF. CDR3 nucleotide sequence: TGTGCCGTGGCAGGCGACAACTCCTACGAGCAGTACTTC. The chain combines TRBV10-3 with TRBJ2-7; no clear D. The germline V and J ends were trimmed by 11 bases and 0 bases, with 14 bases remaining between them. Germline lookup yields CDR1 ENHRY and CDR2 SYGVKD. This CDR3 has 13 amino acids.

The chain recombines TRBV2 with TRBJ2-5, with D perhaps TRBD1 (5 bases). CDR1 is SNHLY and CDR2 is FYNNEI in the germline V gene. The CDR3 has 15 amino acids. The ends were cut back, 2 bases at V and 0 bases at J, with 10 bases in the middle. CDR3 sequence: CASSERGSYQETQYF. DNA for the CDR3: TGTGCCAGCAGTGAAAGGGGCTCGTACCAAGAGACCCAGTACTTC.

This clone turned up a few times. V and J are TRBV2 and TRBJ1-3; 8 positions match TRBD1. CDR3 length: 15 amino acids. V lost 3 bases to trimming and J lost 4 bases; unmatched junction nucleotides: 5. Germline assignment: CDR1 SNHLY and CDR2 FYNNEI. Here the CDR3 reads CASSDRGLGGNTIYF. As DNA, the CDR3 is TGTGCCAGCAGTGACAGGGGGCTGGGGGGAAACACCATATATTTT. Supplemented by reference TRBV2 and TRBJ1-3, the full variable domain reads EPEVTQTPSHQVTQMGQEVILRCVPISNHLYFYWYRQILGQKVEFLVSFYNNEISEKSEIFDDQFSVERPDGSNFTLKIRSTKLEDSAMYFCASSDRGLGGNTIYFGEGSWLTVV.

The chain employs TRBV5-4 and TRBJ1-1, with 9 bases fitting TRBD1. The CDR3 totals 15 residues. J lost 4 bases, V lost 3 bases, and 7 bases had no gene match. Germline V gene lookup returns CDR1 SGHNT and CDR2 YYREEE (reference sequence). The CDR3: CASSSGQGRGTEAFF. CDR3 nucleotide sequence: TGTGCCAGCAGCTCGGGACAGGGTAGGGGCACTGAAGCTTTCTTT.